Below, 29 T cell receptor beta chains from the same sample are listed, as sequenced in a study of PD-1 blockade in classical Hodgkin lymphoma. There was relapse after autologous stem cell transplantation in every patient, and there was variation in brentuximab vedotin exposure. The method was immunoSEQ multiplex PCR; TCRdb's version includes in-frame clones alone and lacks a portion of them. The sample carries approximately 150,000 clones, approximately 81% recorded once. The input for sequencing was peripheral blood mononuclear cells (PBMCs), taken before the second cycle of nivolumab. These receptors came from a human donor with classical Hodgkin lymphoma.

This clone showed up just a few times. This chain connects TRBV9 to TRBJ2-7; 8 nucleotides match TRBD2. The germline CDR1 and CDR2 sequences are SGDLS and YYNGEE. CDR3 size: 15 residues. V shed 4 bases, J shed 4 bases, and the junction held 10 bases outside the gene matches. The CDR3 nucleotides read TGTGCCAGCAGCCCTACACTAGCGGCCGTTTACGAGCAGTACTTC. It yields the protein CASSPTLAAVYEQYF.

The chain is built from TRBV7-2 and TRBJ2-1, with TRBD2 matching over 9 bases. CDR1 and CDR2 (germline): SGHTA, FQGNSA. V shed 1 base and J 2 bases; nucleotides not matched to a gene: 3. This CDR3 is built from 16 residues. The CDR3 region is CASSLGTSDPYNEQFF. As DNA, the CDR3 is TGTGCCAGCAGCTTAGGGACTAGCGACCCCTACAATGAGCAGTTCTTC.

V usage is TRBV6-5 and J usage is TRBJ2-5, with D tentatively TRBD1 or TRBD2 (5 bases each). The CDR3 covers 14 residues. In germline, CDR1 is MNHEY, CDR2 SVGAGI. Trimming cost V 4 bases and J 2 bases, with 11 bases left between them. The CDR3 here is CASSWGSGQETQYF. In nucleotides, the CDR3 is TGTGCCAGCAGTTGGGGCTCGGGGCAAGAGACCCAGTACTTC.

The chain recombines TRBV19 with TRBJ2-5, with 12 bases that match TRBD2. V lost 3 bases, J lost 1 base, and 9 bases stayed unmatched. The CDR3 spans 18 residues. Germline CDR1 is LNHDA and CDR2 is SQIVND (reference sequence). For the CDR3, the DNA is TGTGCCAGTAGTATCGGGCTAGCGGGGGGGCTTGGCCAAGAGACCCAGTACTTC. The encoded protein is CASSIGLAGGLGQETQYF.

This rearrangement joins TRBV2 to TRBJ2-7; D could derive from TRBD1 or TRBD2 (6 bases each). This CDR3 region has 18 residues. Germline CDR1 is SNHLY and CDR2 is FYNNEI. Trimming left V 7 bases short and J 0 bases short, with 25 bases between. In nucleotides, the CDR3 is TGTGCCAGCAAGGTCTCTTTCGGGGGCCCCTTGTCCTCCTACGAGCAGTACTTC. The encoded protein is CASKVSFGGPLSSYEQYF.

This chain uses TRBV5-6 with TRBJ2-3; D might be TRBD1 (5 bases). The CDR3 extends over 16 amino acids. Deletions cut 5 bases from V and 3 bases from J, with 19 bases between. Germline V gene sequence: CDR1 SGHDT, CDR2 YYEEEE. The CDR3 region has the DNA TGTGCCAGCAGGCCAGGGATTTTAAGGGTGACAGATACGCAGTATTTT. Encoded protein: CASRPGILRVTDTQYF.

The rearrangement joins TRBV28 to TRBJ2-5, with 7 bases lining up with TRBD2. The junction had 8 bases not matched to a gene; V was cut back by 5 bases and J by 5 bases. Germline loops: CDR1 MDHEN, CDR2 SYDVKM. The CDR3 is made up of 14 amino acids. CDR3 region: CASSPRTSLETQYF. CDR3 nucleotide sequence: TGTGCCAGCAGTCCCCGGACTAGTCTTGAGACCCAGTACTTC.

This rearrangement joins TRBV2 to TRBJ2-7, with 9 positions matching TRBD1. The V and J ends lost 6 bases and 4 bases, in that order; junction bases with no gene match: 7. CDR1 SNHLY and CDR2 FYNNEI come from the germline V gene. CDR3 length equals 14 residues. CDR3 coding DNA: TGTGCCAGCAGGAGGACAGGGGAAAGTTACGAGCAGTACTTC. Protein sequence: CASRRTGESYEQYF.

This clone occurred once. CDR3 in DNA: TGCGCCAGCAGCCCGGGGGACCTCGACAATCAGCCCCAGCATTTT. Amino acid sequence: CASSPGDLDNQPQHF. The chain recombines TRBV5-1 with TRBJ1-5, with D possibly being TRBD1 (5 bases). This CDR3 spans 15 amino acids. The V end was cut by 4 bases, the J end by 3 bases, with 14 bases between. Germline V gene sequence: CDR1 SGHRS, CDR2 YFSETQ.

V is TRBV7-9 and J is TRBJ2-6; weak D call: TRBD1 (6 bases). In germline, CDR1 is SEHNR, CDR2 FQNEAQ (reference sequence). Trimming left V 3 bases short and J 1 base short, with 13 bases between. The CDR3 runs to 17 residues. The CDR3 bases are TGTGCCAGCAGCTTTCGCCAGGGGTGGTCTGGGGCCAACGTCCTGACTTTC. Amino acids: CASSFRQGWSGANVLTF.

This clone was detected once. The chain combines TRBV5-4 with TRBJ1-1; D gene uncertain. Germline V CDR1 and CDR2: SGHNT, YYREEE (reference sequence). Trimming took off 4 bases at V and 0 bases at J, with 16 bases between the two ends. The CDR3 is 16 amino acids. This chain's CDR3 is CASSPNPPGVNTEAFF. In DNA form, the CDR3 reads TGTGCCAGCAGCCCAAATCCCCCTGGGGTGAACACTGAAGCTTTCTTT.

The chain links TRBV18 to TRBJ1-3, with a weak D call TRBD1 (6 bases). CDR1 and CDR2 (germline): KGHSH, LQKENI. The CDR3 runs 14 residues. V was cut by 6 bases and J by 0 bases, with 9 bases left in between. CDR3 protein: CASSRQASGNTIYF. The DNA of the CDR3 is TGTGCCAGCTCCCGACAGGCCTCTGGAAACACCATATATTTT.

This chain uses TRBV9 with TRBJ2-3; maybe TRBD1 (6 bases). The V end was cut by 1 base, the J end by 0 bases, with 9 bases between. This CDR3 contains 15 residues. Germline V gives CDR1 SGDLS, CDR2 YYNGEE. The CDR3, as DNA: TGTGCCAGCAGCGTACCCAGGGGTAGCACAGATACGCAGTATTTT. It codes for CASSVPRGSTDTQYF.

This chain joins TRBV20-1 and TRBJ2-7; D is unclear. This CDR3 comprises 11 residues. CDR1 DFQATT and CDR2 SNEGSKA come from the germline V gene (reference sequence). V shed 3 bases and J shed 2 bases, with 5 bases lying between them. The CDR3 DNA is TGCAGTGCTAGGGGGACCTACGAGCAGTACTTC. Encoded protein: CSARGTYEQYF.

This chain uses TRBV19 with TRBJ1-2, with 7 bases lining up with TRBD1. J was trimmed by 1 base and V by 4 bases; bases with no gene match: 3. Germline assignment: CDR1 LNHDA and CDR2 SQIVND (reference sequence). The CDR3 is 14 residues long. As DNA, the CDR3 is TGTGCCAGTAGTACGGGACAGCTTAACTATGGCTACACCTTC. This translates into CASSTGQLNYGYTF.

The chain links TRBV29-1 to TRBJ2-1; tentative D call: TRBD2 (7 bases). Per the germline V gene, CDR1 is SQVTM and CDR2 is ANQGSEA. This CDR3 spans 15 amino acids. V dropped 4 bases and J dropped 1 base, with 14 bases sitting between them. Written as DNA, the CDR3 is TGCAGCGTTGTTTCCAGGGGAGGGTCCTACAATGAGCAGTTCTTC. Its protein is CSVVSRGGSYNEQFF.

The chain is built from TRBV10-3 and TRBJ1-1; weak D call: TRBD1 (6 bases). Germline-derived CDR1 and CDR2 are ENHRY and SYGVKD. Trimming removed 10 bases at V and 3 bases at J, with 18 bases between. The CDR3 sequence is 14 residues long. The CDR3 DNA reads as TGTGCCACCGCACCCAGGGGAACGGACACTGAAGCTTTCTTT. It is translated as CATAPRGTDTEAFF.

This clone was counted once. The chain has TRBV5-1 and TRBJ2-7; perhaps TRBD1 as D (5 bases). Germline CDR1 and CDR2: SGHRS and YFSETQ. The germline V and J ends were trimmed by 0 bases and 1 base, with 8 bases remaining between them. This CDR3 is built from 14 residues. The CDR3 nucleotides are TGCGCCAGCAGCTTGGGCCGGACATCCTACGAGCAGTACTTC. As protein: CASSLGRTSYEQYF.

This chain connects TRBV10-3 to TRBJ1-1; 9 bases are a match to TRBD1. Unmatched junction bases numbered 6, after V lost 7 bases and J lost 0 bases. Germline-derived CDR1 and CDR2 are ENHRY and SYGVKD. The CDR3 totals 15 residues. The CDR3 DNA is TGTGCCATCAAACCGGGACAGGGATTGAACACTGAAGCTTTCTTT. Translating gives CAIKPGQGLNTEAFF.

The chain has TRBV28 and TRBJ2-3, with D perhaps matching TRBD2 (6 bases). In germline, CDR1 is MDHEN, CDR2 SYDVKM. The CDR3 has 14 residues. Trimming took off 6 bases at V and 0 bases at J, with 10 bases between the two ends. CDR3 loop: CASRRSGSTDTQYF. The CDR3 bases are TGTGCCAGCAGACGTAGCGGAAGCACAGATACGCAGTATTTT.

The chain uses TRBV27 and TRBJ1-2; tentative D call: TRBD1 (5 bases). Trimming removed 6 bases from V and 7 bases from J, with 15 bases in between. The CDR3 has 13 amino acids. Germline V CDR1 and CDR2: MNHEY, SMNVEV (reference sequence). For the CDR3, the DNA is TGTGCCAGCAGCCCTAGGCAGGGAAGTGGCTACACCTTC. Translating gives CASSPRQGSGYTF.

V usage is TRBV6-5 and J usage is TRBJ2-1; D unclear. The germline V gene encodes CDR1 MNHEY and CDR2 SVGAGI. V lost 0 bases, J lost 0 bases, and 9 bases lay in between. This CDR3 is 16 amino acids long. In nucleotides, the CDR3 is TGTGCCAGCAGTTACTCGTGGGTTTCCTCCTACAATGAGCAGTTCTTC. Protein product: CASSYSWVSSYNEQFF.

The gene calls are TRBV7-3 and TRBJ2-5; D call uncertain. V was trimmed by 0 bases and J by 3 bases, leaving 5 bases between them. The V gene's germline CDR1 is SGHTA and CDR2 FQGTGA. This CDR3 region has 13 residues. The CDR3 DNA sequence: TGTGCCAGCAGCTTAACCTCCGAAGAGACCCAGTACTTC. Translation: CASSLTSEETQYF.

Here the CDR3 reads CASSYSQRRETQYF. CDR3 nucleotides: TGTGCCAGCAGTTACTCCCAGCGCCGAGAGACCCAGTACTTC. The chain links TRBV6-6 to TRBJ2-5; D gene unclear. V was shortened by 0 bases and J by 4 bases, with 9 bases between the two germline ends. Germline CDR1 is MNHNY and CDR2 is SVGAGI (reference sequence). This CDR3 contains 14 residues.

V gene TRBV28 combines with J gene TRBJ1-2; tentative D call: TRBD1 (5 bases). Germline CDR1 MDHEN, CDR2 SYDVKM. The CDR3 contains 14 residues. V was cut by 2 bases and J by 4 bases, with 11 bases left in between. CDR3 DNA sequence: TGTGCCAGCAGTTTAAGGGGCAGGGTCTATGGCTACACCTTC. Amino acids: CASSLRGRVYGYTF.

The rearrangement links TRBV27 to TRBJ2-7, with TRBD1 identical over 9 bases. Germline values: CDR1 MNHEY, CDR2 SMNVEV (reference sequence). The CDR3 consists of 16 residues. The ends lost 5 bases at V and 6 bases at J; junction bases unmatched: 14. CDR3 sequence reads: CASSPRDRAHASEQYF. The CDR3 DNA reads as TGTGCCAGCAGTCCCCGGGACAGGGCGCATGCCTCCGAGCAGTACTTC.

The rearrangement joins TRBV19 to TRBJ1-2; a possible D gene is TRBD1 (6 bases). Germline CDR1 reads LNHDA; CDR2 reads SQIVND (reference sequence). CDR3 length: 15 residues. The V end lost 6 bases, the J end lost 3 bases, and 17 bases lay between the germline ends. The CDR3 loop is CASSYLYGGHYGYTF. The DNA for the CDR3 is TGTGCCAGTAGCTACCTCTACGGGGGGCACTATGGCTACACCTTC. The whole variable domain, remainder taken from reference TRBV19 and TRBJ1-2, is DGGITQSPKYLFRKEGQNVTLSCEQNLNHDAMYWYRQDPGQGLRLIYYSQIVNDFQKGDIAEGYSVSREKKESFPLTVTSAQKNPTAFYLCASSYLYGGHYGYTFGSGTRLTVV.

This chain joins TRBV19 and TRBJ2-1; 8 bases are a match to TRBD1. The CDR3 is 15 residues long. V lost 8 bases, J lost 2 bases, and 8 bases stayed unmatched. Germline CDR1 LNHDA, CDR2 SQIVND (reference sequence). The CDR3 reads CASGRGTGTYNEQFF. CDR3 DNA: TGTGCCAGTGGGAGAGGGACAGGAACCTACAATGAGCAGTTCTTC.

The J gene is TRBJ2-2, the V gene TRBV7-3, with D hard to call. Germline lookup yields CDR1 SGHTA and CDR2 FQGTGA. With 4 bases removed from V and 6 bases from J, the gap between germline ends came to 12 bases. The CDR3 consists of 14 residues. In DNA, the CDR3 is TGTGCCAGCAGCTACGACAATGTCGCCGGGGAGCTGTTTTTT. Its protein is CASSYDNVAGELFF. The variable domain in full, with the rest retrieved from reference TRBV7-3 and TRBJ2-2, is GAGVSQTPSNKVTEKGKYVELRCDPISGHTALYWYRQSLGQGPEFLIYFQGTGAADDSGLPNDRFFAVRPEGSVSTLKIQRTERGDSAVYLCASSYDNVAGELFFGEGSRLTVL.